This T cell receptor (beta chain) was identified during a study of shared clonotypes between healthy human individuals. Overall study findings and caveats: Between several donors, naive CD4 clonotypes were shared at a level of about 5%.

With respect to this clone: The antigen is not known.

The assay was immunoSEQ multiplex PCR, and TCRdb's table has in-frame clones only and misses some. The sample records around 2,000,000 clones, approximately 95% being singletons. Germline V gene data show CDR1 as LGHNA and CDR2 as YNFKEQ. The CDR3 spans 15 residues. Germline trimming cut 0 bases from V and 3 bases from J; bases unmatched to any gene: 1. The naive CD8 subset, CD45RO-negative cells positively selected for CCR7, excluded terminally differentiated effector memory CD45RA+ cells. Donors included only healthy HIV-negative adults lacking recent acute infections or vaccinations. The sample consisted of naive CD8+ T cells sorted from blood. The clonotype comes from a man younger than 35 in good health. The rearrangement joins TRBV4-2 to TRBJ2-7, with 11 nucleotides matching TRBD1. This CDR3 is CASSQEGQGGYEQYF. Written as DNA, the CDR3 is TGTGCCAGCAGCCAAGAGGGACAGGGGGGCTACGAGCAGTACTTC.